Following are 18 T cell receptor beta chains from one sample sequenced in a study of control samples from healthy donors and cancer patients. TCRdb keeps only in-frame clones here, not all; method: immunoSEQ multiplex PCR. The listing contains some 190,000 clones. The sample comprised blood. Every receptor here comes from a young woman in good health.

CDR3 residues: CASSLGGEAFF. In DNA form, the CDR3 reads TGTGCCAGCAGCTTGGGCGGTGAAGCTTTCTTT. The chain couples TRBV13 to TRBJ1-1; D unclear. Between the trimmed V and J ends, which lost 3 bases and 7 bases, there was a span of 6 bases. CDR1 and CDR2 from the germline V gene are PRHDT and FYEKMQ (reference sequence). The CDR3 has 11 residues.

The genes are TRBV18 and TRBJ2-3, with TRBD2 identical over 11 bases. The J segment lost 2 bases and the V segment lost 3 bases, leaving 7 bases of the junction unmatched. The germline CDR1 and CDR2 sequences are KGHSH and LQKENI. The CDR3 covers 17 residues. In nucleotides, the CDR3 is TGTGCCAGCTCACCGAGGACTAGCGGGTCTTTCACAGATACGCAGTATTTT. As protein: CASSPRTSGSFTDTQYF.

The CDR3 protein is CASSTPGTHQETQYF. The DNA of the CDR3 is TGTGCCAGCAGCACCCCAGGGACCCACCAAGAGACCCAGTACTTC. The chain joins TRBV3-1 (or the pseudogene TRBV3-2) to TRBJ2-5; possibly TRBD1 or TRBD2 for D (5 bases each). The CDR3 length is 15 residues. V lost 5 bases and J lost 0, with 13 bases in between. The germline V gene has CDR1 LGHDT and CDR2 YNNKEL (reference sequence).

The J gene is TRBJ2-1, the V gene TRBV7-9, with 8 nucleotides matching TRBD2. Looked up from germline, CDR1 is SEHNR and CDR2 is FQNEAQ (reference sequence). CDR3 length: 16 amino acids. V dropped 3 bases and J dropped 9; count of bases not matched to a gene: 13. Here the CDR3 DNA reads TGTGCCAGCAGCTTGGCGGGGGGCGGCTCACTTATTGAGCAGTTCTTC. Its translation: CASSLAGGGSLIEQFF.

J is TRBJ1-4 and V is TRBV19; D might be TRBD1 (5 bases). This CDR3 comprises 16 residues. Germline CDR1 is LNHDA and CDR2 is SQIVND (reference sequence). V gave up 9 bases and J gave up 6 bases, with 23 bases separating them. CDR3 sequence: CARWVWGGGRDEKLFF. In DNA form, the CDR3 reads TGTGCCAGGTGGGTGTGGGGTGGTGGCAGGGATGAAAAACTGTTTTTT.

The chain joins TRBV19 to TRBJ2-7, with TRBD1 identical over 7 bases. In germline, CDR1 is LNHDA, CDR2 SQIVND (reference sequence). Trimming at V came to 6 bases and at J to 3 bases, leaving 14 bases not matched to a gene. The CDR3 loop spans 16 amino acids. This chain's CDR3 is CASRLGGRTPHYEQYF. The CDR3 bases are TGTGCCAGTAGATTAGGGGGCCGGACACCACACTACGAGCAGTACTTC.

The rearrangement uses TRBV6-1 and TRBJ1-1, with 9 positions matching TRBD1. CDR3 size: 15 residues. Losses at the gene ends were 3 bases for V and 3 bases for J; bases not matched to a gene: 5. CDR1 is MNHNS, CDR2 SASEGT, per germline. As DNA, the CDR3 is TGTGCCAGCAGTGACAAATGGACAGGGGACACTGAAGCTTTCTTT. It yields the protein CASSDKWTGDTEAFF.

The V and J genes are TRBV11-3 and TRBJ1-2, with D possibly being TRBD1 (5 bases). Per germline, CDR1 SGHNT and CDR2 YENEEA. V lost 0 bases and J 7 bases, leaving 12 bases between the germline ends. This CDR3 region has 14 residues. CDR3 DNA: TGTGCCAGCAGCTTAGATTCTGGGGGTCGTGGCTACACCTTC. This translates into CASSLDSGGRGYTF.

The V gene is TRBV5-6, the J gene TRBJ2-5; D is perhaps TRBD1 (5 bases). The CDR3 is 13 amino acids. Trimming removed 0 bases from V and 5 bases from J, with 8 bases in between. Germline V gene lookup returns CDR1 SGHDT and CDR2 YYEEEE. CDR3 sequence (DNA): TGTGCCAGCAGCTTGGCAGGGCGGGAGACCCAGTACTTC. This encodes CASSLAGRETQYF.

The chain couples TRBV15 to TRBJ1-4, with a possible D match to TRBD1 (5 bases). V lost 1 base, J lost 8 bases, and 11 bases lay in between. CDR3 length: 14 amino acids. CDR1 and CDR2 (germline): LNHNV, YYDKDF (reference sequence). The CDR3 sequence: CATSRGRGTEKLFF. The CDR3 DNA follows: TGTGCCACCAGCAGAGGAAGGGGAACCGAAAAACTGTTTTTT.

CDR3 sequence: CASRGRLNQPQHF. In DNA, the CDR3 is TGTGCCAGTAGGGGACGGTTAAATCAGCCCCAGCATTTT. The chain carries TRBV19 and TRBJ1-5; D is perhaps TRBD1 (5 bases). The V end was cut by 6 bases, the J end by 4 bases, with 10 bases between. CDR1 LNHDA and CDR2 SQIVND come from the germline V gene (reference sequence). This CDR3 is built from 13 residues.

The chain joins TRBV3-1 (or the pseudogene TRBV3-2) to TRBJ1-2, with 7 bases aligning to TRBD1. V lost 4 bases and J lost 6; bases outside the gene matches: 8. This CDR3 is 14 amino acids long. Germline CDR1 is LGHDT and CDR2 is YNNKEL (reference sequence). The DNA of the CDR3 is TGTGCCAGCAGCCGAAACAGGGGAGCGGATGGCTACACCTTC. Its translation is CASSRNRGADGYTF.

CDR3 in amino acids: CASSFNRGLSGYTF. Written as DNA, the CDR3 is TGTGCCAGCAGTTTCAACAGGGGGCTAAGTGGCTACACCTTC. This chain links TRBV27 with TRBJ1-2, with 9 bases that match TRBD1. CDR3 length: 14 amino acids. The germline CDR1 and CDR2 sequences are MNHEY and SMNVEV (reference sequence). J gave up 7 bases and V 3 bases, and 6 bases lay outside the gene matches.

The rearrangement uses TRBV2 and TRBJ1-4; D may be TRBD1 (5 bases). The CDR3 is made up of 12 amino acids. V was clipped by 7 bases and J by 6 bases, with 9 bases between them. The germline CDR1 and CDR2 sequences are SNHLY and FYNNEI. DNA of the CDR3: TGTGCCAGCACCACAGGATATGAAAAACTGTTTTTT. Protein product: CASTTGYEKLFF.

The CDR3 DNA reads as TGTGCCAGCAGCACCACAGGGCATCAGTACTTC. Its protein is CASSTTGHQYF. J is TRBJ2-4 and V is TRBV5-6; D is possibly TRBD1 (6 bases). The CDR3 has 11 amino acids. The V gene lost 4 bases and the J gene lost 12 bases, with 11 bases spanning the gap. Germline V gene sequence: CDR1 SGHDT, CDR2 YYEEEE.

This chain joins TRBV28 and TRBJ1-5, with 10 nucleotides matching TRBD1. CDR1 MDHEN and CDR2 SYDVKM come from the germline V gene. J was trimmed by 4 bases and V by 3 bases; bases with no gene match: 6. The CDR3 has 16 amino acids. This chain's CDR3 is CASSFPGTGANQPQHF. The CDR3 DNA follows: TGTGCCAGCAGTTTTCCCGGGACAGGGGCTAATCAGCCCCAGCATTTT. The full variable domain, completed using reference TRBV28 and TRBJ1-5, is DVKVTQSSRYLVKRTGEKVFLECVQDMDHENMFWYRQDPGLGLRLIYFSYDVKMKEKGDIPEGYSVSREKKERFSLILESASTNQTSMYLCASSFPGTGANQPQHFGDGTRLSIL.

The chain carries TRBV25-1 and TRBJ2-4, with D hard to call. This CDR3 is 12 amino acids long. CDR1 is MGHDK, CDR2 SYGVNS, per germline. The V end was cut by 3 bases, the J end by 7 bases, with 7 bases between. CDR3 sequence reads: CASSDPGNIQYF. Written as DNA, the CDR3 is TGTGCCAGCAGTGACCCTGGGAACATTCAGTACTTC.

The genes are TRBV5-1 and TRBJ2-3, with 8 positions matching TRBD2. Trimming cost V 4 bases and J 9 bases; bases outside gene matches: 7. There are 13 residues in the CDR3. Germline V gene data show CDR1 as SGHRS and CDR2 as YFSETQ. In DNA form, the CDR3 reads TGCGCCAGCAGCGGTACTAGCGGTCGGACGCAGTATTTT. Protein: CASSGTSGRTQYF.